This T cell receptor beta chain came from a study of Graves' ophthalmopathy and Graves' hyperthyroidism. Study-level findings and limits: Most expanded clonotypes in thyroid above 0.001 frequency also showed up in blood. Forecasting of ophthalmopathy progression by the model achieved over 55% sensitivity and roughly 75% specificity.

This clonotype was seen at least ten times. Its antigen is as yet unknown. The TCR beta CDR3 regions underwent amplification from RNA transcripts. HTBI-primed first-round RT-PCR preceded second-round multiplex PCR. TCRdb re-analysed the multiplex PCR reads in MiXCR, keeping a single row per CDR3 protein. The sample consists of roughly 610,000 distinct CDR3 sequences, 22% of them appearing once. V was cut by 4 bases and J by 0 bases, with 13 bases left in between. The length of the CDR3 is 16 residues. The chain combines TRBV12-3 or TRBV12-4 with TRBJ2-4, with D possibly matching TRBD2 (5 bases). Source material: peripheral blood. The sequence derives from a young woman with stable Graves' hyperthyroidism. Some clones in this sample may be carry-over from other donors' samples. CDR3 coding DNA: TGTGCCAGCAGTTCGCTCGGGATGGGAGCCAAAAACATTCAGTACTTC. Its translation is CASSSLGMGAKNIQYF.